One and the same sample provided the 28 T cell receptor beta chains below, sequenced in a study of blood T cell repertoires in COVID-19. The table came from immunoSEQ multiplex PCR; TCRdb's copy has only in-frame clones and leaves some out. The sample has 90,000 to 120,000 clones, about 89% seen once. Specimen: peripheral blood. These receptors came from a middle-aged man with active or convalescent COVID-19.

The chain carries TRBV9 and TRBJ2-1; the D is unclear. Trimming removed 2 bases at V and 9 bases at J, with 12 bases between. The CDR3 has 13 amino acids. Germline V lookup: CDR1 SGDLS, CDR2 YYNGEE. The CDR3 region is CASSVQPSGEQFF. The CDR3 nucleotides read TGTGCCAGCAGCGTCCAGCCTTCGGGTGAGCAGTTCTTC.

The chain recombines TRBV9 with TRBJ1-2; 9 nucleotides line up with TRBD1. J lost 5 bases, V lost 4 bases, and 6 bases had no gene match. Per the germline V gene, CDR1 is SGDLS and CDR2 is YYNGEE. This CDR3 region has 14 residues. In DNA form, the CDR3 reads TGTGCCAGCAGCCCAGGGACAGGGAGTTATGGCTACACCTTC. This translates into CASSPGTGSYGYTF.

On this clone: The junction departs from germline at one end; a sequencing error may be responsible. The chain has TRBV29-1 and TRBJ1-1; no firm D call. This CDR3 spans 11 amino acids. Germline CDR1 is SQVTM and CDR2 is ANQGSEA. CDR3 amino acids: CSVAVNTKAFF. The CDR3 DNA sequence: TGCAGCGTCGCGGTGAACACTAAAGCTTTCTTT.

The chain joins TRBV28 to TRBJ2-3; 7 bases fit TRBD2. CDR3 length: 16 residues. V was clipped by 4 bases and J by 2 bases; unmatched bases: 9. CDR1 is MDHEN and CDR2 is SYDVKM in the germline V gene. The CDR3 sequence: CASSSGSGTHTDTQYF. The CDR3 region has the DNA TGTGCCAGCAGTTCAGGGAGCGGGACTCACACAGATACGCAGTATTTT.

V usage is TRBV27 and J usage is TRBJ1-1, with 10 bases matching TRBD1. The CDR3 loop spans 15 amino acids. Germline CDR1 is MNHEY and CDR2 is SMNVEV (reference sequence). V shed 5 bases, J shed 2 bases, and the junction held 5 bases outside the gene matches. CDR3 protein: CASSMGQGINTEAFF. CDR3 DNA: TGTGCCAGCAGTATGGGACAGGGGATAAACACTGAAGCTTTCTTT.

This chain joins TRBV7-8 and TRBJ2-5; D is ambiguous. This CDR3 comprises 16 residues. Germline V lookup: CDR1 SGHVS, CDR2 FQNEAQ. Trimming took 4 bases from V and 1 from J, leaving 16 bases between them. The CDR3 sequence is CASSSTTWAIQETQYF. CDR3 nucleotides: TGTGCCAGCAGCTCTACAACATGGGCCATCCAAGAGACCCAGTACTTC.

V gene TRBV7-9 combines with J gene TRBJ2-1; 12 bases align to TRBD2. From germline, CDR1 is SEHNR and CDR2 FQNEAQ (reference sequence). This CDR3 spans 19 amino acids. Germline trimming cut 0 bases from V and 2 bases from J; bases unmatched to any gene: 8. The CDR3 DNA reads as TGTGCCAGCAGCTTAGCGAGACTAGCGGGAGTTTTGACCTACAATGAGCAGTTCTTC. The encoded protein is CASSLARLAGVLTYNEQFF.

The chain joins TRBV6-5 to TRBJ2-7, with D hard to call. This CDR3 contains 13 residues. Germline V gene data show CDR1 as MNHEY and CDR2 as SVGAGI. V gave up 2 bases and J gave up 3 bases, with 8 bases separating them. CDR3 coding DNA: TGTGCCAGCAGTTACGTCTACGGCTACGAGCAGTACTTC. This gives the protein CASSYVYGYEQYF.

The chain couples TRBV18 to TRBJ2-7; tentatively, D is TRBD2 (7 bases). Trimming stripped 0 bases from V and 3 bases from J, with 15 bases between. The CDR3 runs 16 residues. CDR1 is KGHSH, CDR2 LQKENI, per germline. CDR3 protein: CASSPPSGGTHYEQYF. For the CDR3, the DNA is TGTGCCAGCTCACCACCGTCGGGGGGCACGCACTACGAGCAGTACTTC. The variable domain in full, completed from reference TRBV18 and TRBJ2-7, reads NAGVMQNPRHLVRRRGQEARLRCSPMKGHSHVYWYRQLPEEGLKFMVYLQKENIIDESGMPKERFSAEFPKEGPSILRIQQVVRGDSAAYFCASSPPSGGTHYEQYFGPGTRLTVT.

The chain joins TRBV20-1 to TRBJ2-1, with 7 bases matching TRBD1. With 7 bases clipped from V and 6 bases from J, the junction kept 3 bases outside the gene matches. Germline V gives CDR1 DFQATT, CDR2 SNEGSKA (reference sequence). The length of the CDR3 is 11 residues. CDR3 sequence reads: CSGNRGNEQFF. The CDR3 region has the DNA TGCAGTGGCAACAGGGGCAATGAGCAGTTCTTC.

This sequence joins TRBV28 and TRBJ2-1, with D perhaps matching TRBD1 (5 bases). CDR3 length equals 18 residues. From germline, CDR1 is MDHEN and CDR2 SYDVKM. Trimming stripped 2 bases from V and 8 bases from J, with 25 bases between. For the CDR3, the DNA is TGTGCCAGCAGTTTAAGACGGGCGGCCCTGATGGGGCGCGATGAGCAGTTCTTC. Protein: CASSLRRAALMGRDEQFF.

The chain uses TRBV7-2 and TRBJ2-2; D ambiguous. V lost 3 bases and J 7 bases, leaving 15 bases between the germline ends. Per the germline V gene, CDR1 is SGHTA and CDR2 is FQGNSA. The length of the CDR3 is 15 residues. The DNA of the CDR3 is TGTGCCAGCAGCTTCCCGACCACTAAGATCGGGGAGCTGTTTTTT. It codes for CASSFPTTKIGELFF.

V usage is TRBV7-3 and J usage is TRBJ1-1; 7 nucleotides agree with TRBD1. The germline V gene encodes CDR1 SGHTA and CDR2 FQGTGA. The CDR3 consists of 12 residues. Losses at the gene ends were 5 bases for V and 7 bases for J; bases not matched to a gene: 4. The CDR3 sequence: CASSRRTGEAFF. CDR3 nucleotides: TGTGCCAGCAGCCGCAGGACAGGTGAAGCTTTCTTT. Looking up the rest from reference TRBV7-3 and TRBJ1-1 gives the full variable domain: GAGVSQTPSNKVTEKGKYVELRCDPISGHTALYWYRQSLGQGPEFLIYFQGTGAADDSGLPNDRFFAVRPEGSVSTLKIQRTERGDSAVYLCASSRRTGEAFFGQGTRLTVV.

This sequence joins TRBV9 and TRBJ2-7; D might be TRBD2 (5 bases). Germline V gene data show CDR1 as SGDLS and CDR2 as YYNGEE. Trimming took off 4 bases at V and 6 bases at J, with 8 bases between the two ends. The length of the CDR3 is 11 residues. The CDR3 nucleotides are TGTGCCAGCAGCAACGGAGGCGAGCAGTACTTC. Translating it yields CASSNGGEQYF.

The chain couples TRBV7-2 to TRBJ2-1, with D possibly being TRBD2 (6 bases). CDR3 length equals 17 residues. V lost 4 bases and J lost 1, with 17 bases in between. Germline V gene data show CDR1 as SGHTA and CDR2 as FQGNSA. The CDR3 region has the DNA TGTGCCAGCAGCTCTACGACCGGGACTTTTTCCTACAATGAGCAGTTCTTC. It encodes CASSSTTGTFSYNEQFF.

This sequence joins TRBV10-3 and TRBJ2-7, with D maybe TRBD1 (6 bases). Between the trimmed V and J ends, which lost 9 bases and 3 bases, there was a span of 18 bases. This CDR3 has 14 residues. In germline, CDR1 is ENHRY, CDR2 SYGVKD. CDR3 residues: CAMTAGVEGYEQYF. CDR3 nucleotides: TGTGCCATGACCGCAGGGGTTGAAGGCTACGAGCAGTACTTC.

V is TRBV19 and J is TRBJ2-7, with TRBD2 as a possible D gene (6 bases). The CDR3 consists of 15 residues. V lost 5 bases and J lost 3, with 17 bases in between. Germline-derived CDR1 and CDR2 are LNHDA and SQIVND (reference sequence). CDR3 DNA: TGTGCCAGTAGTGCAACGGGACTGGCCGGCTACGAGCAGTACTTC. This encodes CASSATGLAGYEQYF.

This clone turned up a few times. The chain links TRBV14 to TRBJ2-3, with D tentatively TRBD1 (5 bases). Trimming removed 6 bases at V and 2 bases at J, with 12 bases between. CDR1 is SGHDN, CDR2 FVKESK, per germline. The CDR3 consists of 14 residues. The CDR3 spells CASRYRQITDTQYF. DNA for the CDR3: TGTGCCAGCAGATACAGACAGATCACAGATACGCAGTATTTT.

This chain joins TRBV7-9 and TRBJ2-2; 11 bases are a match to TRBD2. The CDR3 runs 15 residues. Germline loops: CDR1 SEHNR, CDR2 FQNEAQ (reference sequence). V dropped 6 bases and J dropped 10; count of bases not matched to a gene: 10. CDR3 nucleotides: TGTGCCAGCAGACGACTAGCGGGACTACCGGCGGAGCTGTTTTTT. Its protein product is CASRRLAGLPAELFF.

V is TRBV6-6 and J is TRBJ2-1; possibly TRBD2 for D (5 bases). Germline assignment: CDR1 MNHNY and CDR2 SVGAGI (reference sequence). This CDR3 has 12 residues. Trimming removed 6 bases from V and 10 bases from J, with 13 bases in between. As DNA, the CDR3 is TGTGCCAGCAGCCCTAGCCTCTCCGAGCAGTTCTTC. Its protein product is CASSPSLSEQFF.

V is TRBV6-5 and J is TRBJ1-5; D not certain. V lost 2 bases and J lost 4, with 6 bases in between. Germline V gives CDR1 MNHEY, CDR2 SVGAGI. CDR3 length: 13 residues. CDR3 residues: CASSYTLNQPQHF. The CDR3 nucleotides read TGTGCCAGCAGTTACACTTTAAATCAGCCCCAGCATTTT.

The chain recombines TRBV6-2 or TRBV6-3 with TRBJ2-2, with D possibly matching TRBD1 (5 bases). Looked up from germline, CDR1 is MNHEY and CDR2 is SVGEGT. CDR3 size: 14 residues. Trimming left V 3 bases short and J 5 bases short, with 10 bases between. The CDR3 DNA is TGTGCCAGCAGTTATCAGACAGAGACCGGGGAGCTGTTTTTT. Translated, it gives CASSYQTETGELFF.

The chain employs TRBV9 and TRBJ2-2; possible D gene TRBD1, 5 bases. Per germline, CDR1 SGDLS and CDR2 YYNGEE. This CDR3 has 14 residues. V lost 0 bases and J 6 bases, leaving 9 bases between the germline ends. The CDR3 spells CASSVDRFPGELFF. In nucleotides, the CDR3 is TGTGCCAGCAGCGTAGACAGGTTTCCCGGGGAGCTGTTTTTT.

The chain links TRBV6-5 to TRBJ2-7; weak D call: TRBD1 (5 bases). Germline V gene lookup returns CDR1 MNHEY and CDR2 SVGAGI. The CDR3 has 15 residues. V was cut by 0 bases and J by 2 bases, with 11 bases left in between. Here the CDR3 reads CASSYSSRGTYEQYF. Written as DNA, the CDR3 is TGTGCCAGCAGTTACTCTTCTAGGGGAACCTACGAGCAGTACTTC.

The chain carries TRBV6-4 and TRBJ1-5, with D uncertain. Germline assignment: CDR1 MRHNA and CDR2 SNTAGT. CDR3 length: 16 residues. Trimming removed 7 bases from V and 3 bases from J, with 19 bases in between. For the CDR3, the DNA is TGTGCCAGCACCCCGTCCTATAATTCCCTCAATCAGCCCCAGCATTTT. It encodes CASTPSYNSLNQPQHF.

CDR3 nucleotide sequence: TGTGCCAGTAAAGAACAGGGGGGCAATCAGCCCCAGCATTTT. Encoded protein: CASKEQGGNQPQHF. This chain connects TRBV19 to TRBJ1-5, with TRBD1 matching 8 bases. With V trimmed by 7 bases and J by 2 bases, 4 bases remained unmatched. Germline lookup yields CDR1 LNHDA and CDR2 SQIVND (reference sequence). This CDR3 is 14 amino acids long.

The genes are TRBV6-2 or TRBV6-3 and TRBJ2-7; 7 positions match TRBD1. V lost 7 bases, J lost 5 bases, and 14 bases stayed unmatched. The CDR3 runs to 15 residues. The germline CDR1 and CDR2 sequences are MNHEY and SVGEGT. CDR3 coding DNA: TGTGCCAGCACCCCCGGGACAGAGGGTTACCACGAGCAGTACTTC. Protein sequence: CASTPGTEGYHEQYF.

The CDR3 loop reads CASSAGTGDEQFF. The DNA for the CDR3 is TGTGCCAGCAGTGCCGGGACAGGGGATGAGCAGTTCTTC. The chain joins TRBV12-3 or TRBV12-4 to TRBJ2-1; TRBD1 agrees at 10 bases. Trimming at V came to 5 bases and at J to 8 bases, leaving 3 bases not matched to a gene. There are 13 residues in the CDR3.